The source of this T cell receptor (beta chain) is a study of glioma-infiltrating T cells. The germline V and J ends were trimmed by 3 bases and 8 bases, with 18 bases remaining between them. Germline V gene data show CDR1 as MDHEN and CDR2 as SYDVKM. The CDR3 extends over 15 amino acids. This clonotype has a count of ten or more. Amplification of TCR alpha and beta CDR3 regions from RNA used iRepertoire nested multiplex PCR. TCRdb reanalysed the multiplex PCR reads using MiXCR and keeps one entry per CDR3 protein. The sample gives over 90,000 distinct CDR3 sequences, around 28% of which show up once; less than 55% is in the top ten.

V and J are TRBV28 and TRBJ2-3; D possibly matches TRBD1 or TRBD2 (6 bases each). Sequenced sample: glioma tissue, nonneoplastic brain tissue, or PBMCs (not recorded which). This TCR derives from a human donor with low-grade glioma or glioblastoma, undergoing nonglioma brain surgery, or in good health (not recorded which). Written as DNA, the CDR3 is TGTGCCAGCAGTTTCCCAGACAGGCTAGCGAGTACGCAGTATTTT. This encodes CASSFPDRLASTQYF. The entire variable domain, with the rest obtained from reference TRBV28 and TRBJ2-3, is as follows: DVKVTQSSRYLVKRTGEKVFLECVQDMDHENMFWYRQDPGLGLRLIYFSYDVKMKEKGDIPEGYSVSREKKERFSLILESASTNQTSMYLCASSFPDRLASTQYFGPGTRLTVL.